This T cell receptor (beta chain) was captured in a study of shared clonotypes between healthy human individuals. Study-wide results and limits: Sharing across four donors was highest in naive CD4 (around 5%) and lowest in memory CD8 (roughly 0.4%).

Positive CCR7 selection of CD45RO-negative cells yielded the naive CD8 cells, and terminally differentiated effector memory CD45RA+ cells were excluded. Healthy and HIV-negative, the adult donors had no recent acute infections or vaccinations. V lost 5 bases and J lost 1; bases outside the gene matches: 9. Per germline, CDR1 MNHEY and CDR2 SMNVEV (reference sequence). The length of the CDR3 is 16 residues. Points on this clone: What it binds is unknown.

Repertoires were generated with immunoSEQ multiplex PCR, while TCRdb's copy carries only in-frame clones and drops some. In the table there are some 2,100,000 clones, roughly 91% of which are singletons. Sequencing was done on a sample of naive CD8+ T cells from PBMCs. The origin of this receptor is a man aged 18 to 30 in good health. Some clones in this sample may be carry-over from other donors' samples. The chain combines TRBV27 with TRBJ1-1; TRBD1 matches at 8 bases. The CDR3 protein is CASSVSGGEWNTEAFF. DNA of the CDR3: TGTGCCAGCAGTGTCTCAGGGGGCGAATGGAACACTGAAGCTTTCTTT.